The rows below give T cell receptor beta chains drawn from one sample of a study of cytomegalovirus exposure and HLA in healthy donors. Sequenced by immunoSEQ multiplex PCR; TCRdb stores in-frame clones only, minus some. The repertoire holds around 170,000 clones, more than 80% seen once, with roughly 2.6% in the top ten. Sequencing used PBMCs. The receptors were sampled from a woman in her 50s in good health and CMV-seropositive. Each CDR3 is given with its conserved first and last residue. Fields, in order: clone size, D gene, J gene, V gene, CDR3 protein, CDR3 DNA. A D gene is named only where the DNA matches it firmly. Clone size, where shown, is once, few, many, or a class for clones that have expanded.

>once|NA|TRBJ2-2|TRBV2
CASSYGTGELFF
TGTGCCAGCAGCTACGGGACCGGGGAGCTGTTTTTT
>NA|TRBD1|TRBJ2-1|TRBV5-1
CASSLTTGNNEQFF
TGCGCCAGCAGCCTAACGACAGGGAACAATGAGCAGTTCTTC
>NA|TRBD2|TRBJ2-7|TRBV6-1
CASSKTSGGSNEQYF
TGTGCCAGCAGTAAGACTAGCGGGGGGTCGAATGAGCAGTACTTC
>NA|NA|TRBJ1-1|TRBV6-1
CASSSQGNTEAFF
TGTGCCAGCAGTTCCCAGGGAAACACTGAAGCTTTCTTT
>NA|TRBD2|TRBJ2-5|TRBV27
CASRLLAGGPETQYF
TGTGCCAGCAGGCTCCTAGCGGGGGGGCCGGAGACCCAGTACTTC
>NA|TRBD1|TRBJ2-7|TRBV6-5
CASSYLGQGADEQYF
TGTGCCAGCAGTTACCTGGGACAGGGGGCGGACGAGCAGTACTTC
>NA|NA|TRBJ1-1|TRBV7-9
CASSLDQGEAFF
TGTGCCAGCAGCTTAGATCAGGGCGAAGCTTTCTTT
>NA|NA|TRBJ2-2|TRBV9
CATITSGTNTGELFF
TGTGCCACCATAACTTCGGGGACGAACACCGGGGAGCTGTTTTTT
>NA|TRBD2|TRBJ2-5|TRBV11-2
CASSQGLAEETQYF
TGTGCCAGCAGCCAAGGACTAGCTGAAGAGACCCAGTACTTC
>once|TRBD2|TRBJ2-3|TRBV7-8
CASSLLGLGGDTQYF
TGTGCCAGCAGCTTATTGGGACTAGGAGGTGATACGCAGTATTTT
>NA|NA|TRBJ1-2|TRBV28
CASISSGREGYGYTF
TGTGCCAGCATCTCAAGCGGGAGGGAAGGGTATGGCTACACCTTC
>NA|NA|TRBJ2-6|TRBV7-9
CASMRVGANVLTF
TGTGCCAGCATGAGGGTTGGGGCCAACGTCCTGACTTTC
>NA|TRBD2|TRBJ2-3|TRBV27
CASSPLSGGATDTQYF
TGTGCCAGCAGTCCCCTCAGCGGGGGGGCAACAGACACGCAGTATTTT
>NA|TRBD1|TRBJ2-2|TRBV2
CASSTGQGNTGELFF
TGTGCCAGCAGTACGGGACAGGGGAACACCGGGGAGCTGTTTTTT
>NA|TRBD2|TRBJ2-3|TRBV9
CASSVRTSGSTDTQYF
TGTGCCAGCAGCGTAAGGACTAGCGGTAGCACAGATACGCAGTATTTT
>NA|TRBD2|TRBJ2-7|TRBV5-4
CASSPGLASEQYF
TGTGCCAGCAGCCCGGGACTAGCGAGCGAGCAGTACTTC
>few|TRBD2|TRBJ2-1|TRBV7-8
CASSLTSGVYNEQFF
TGTGCCAGCAGCTTAACTAGCGGGGTATACAATGAGCAGTTCTTC
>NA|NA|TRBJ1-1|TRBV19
CASSPAGESEAFF
TGTGCCAGTAGTCCCGCAGGGGAGTCTGAAGCTTTCTTT
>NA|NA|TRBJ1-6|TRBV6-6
CASSSSGGPDSPLHF
TGTGCCAGCAGTTCGAGCGGGGGCCCGGATTCACCCCTCCACTTT
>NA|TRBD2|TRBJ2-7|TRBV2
CASSEQGRGFDEQYF
TGTGCCAGCAGTGAGCAAGGGAGGGGCTTCGATGAGCAGTACTTC